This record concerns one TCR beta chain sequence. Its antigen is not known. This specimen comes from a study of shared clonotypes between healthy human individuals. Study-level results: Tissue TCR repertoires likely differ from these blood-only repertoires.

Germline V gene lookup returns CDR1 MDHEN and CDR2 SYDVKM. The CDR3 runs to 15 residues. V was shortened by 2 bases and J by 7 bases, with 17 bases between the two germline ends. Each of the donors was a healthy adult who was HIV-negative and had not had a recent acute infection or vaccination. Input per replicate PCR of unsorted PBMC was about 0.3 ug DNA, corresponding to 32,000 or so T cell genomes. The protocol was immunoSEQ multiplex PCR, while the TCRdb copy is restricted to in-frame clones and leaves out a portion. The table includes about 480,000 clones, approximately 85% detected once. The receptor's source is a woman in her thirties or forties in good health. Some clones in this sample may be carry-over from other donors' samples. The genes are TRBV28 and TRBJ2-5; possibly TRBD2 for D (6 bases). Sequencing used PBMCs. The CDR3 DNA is TGTGCCAGCAGTTTAATGCCGCCGGGGGACGCGACCCAGTACTTC. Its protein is CASSLMPPGDATQYF.